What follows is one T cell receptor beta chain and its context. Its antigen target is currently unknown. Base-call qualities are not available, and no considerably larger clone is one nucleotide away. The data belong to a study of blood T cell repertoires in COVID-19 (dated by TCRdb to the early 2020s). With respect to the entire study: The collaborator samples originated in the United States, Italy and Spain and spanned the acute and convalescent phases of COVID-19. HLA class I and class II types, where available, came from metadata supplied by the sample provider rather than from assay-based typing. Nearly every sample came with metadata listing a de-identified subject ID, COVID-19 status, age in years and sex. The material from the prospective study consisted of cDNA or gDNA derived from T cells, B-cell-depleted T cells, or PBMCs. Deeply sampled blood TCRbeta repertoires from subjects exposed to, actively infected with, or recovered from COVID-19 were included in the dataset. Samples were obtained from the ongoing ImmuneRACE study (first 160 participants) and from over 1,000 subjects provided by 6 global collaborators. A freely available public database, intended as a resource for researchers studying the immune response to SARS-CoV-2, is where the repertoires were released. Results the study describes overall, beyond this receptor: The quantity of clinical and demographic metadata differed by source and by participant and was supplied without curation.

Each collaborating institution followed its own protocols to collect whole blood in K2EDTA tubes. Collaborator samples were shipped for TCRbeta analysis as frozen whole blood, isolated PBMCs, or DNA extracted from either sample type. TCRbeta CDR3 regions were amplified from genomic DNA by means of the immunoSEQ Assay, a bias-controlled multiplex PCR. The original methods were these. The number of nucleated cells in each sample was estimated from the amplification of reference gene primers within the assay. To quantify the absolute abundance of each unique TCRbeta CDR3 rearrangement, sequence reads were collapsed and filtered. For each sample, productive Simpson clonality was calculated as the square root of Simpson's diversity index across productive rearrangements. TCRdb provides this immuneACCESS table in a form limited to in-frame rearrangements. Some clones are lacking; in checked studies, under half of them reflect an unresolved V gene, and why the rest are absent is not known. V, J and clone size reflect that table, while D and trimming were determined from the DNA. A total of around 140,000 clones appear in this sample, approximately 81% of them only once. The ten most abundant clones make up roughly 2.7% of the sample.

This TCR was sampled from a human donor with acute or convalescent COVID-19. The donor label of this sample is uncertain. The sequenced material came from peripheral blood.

The CDR3 reads CASSATGPYEQYF. In nucleotide form, the sequence is TGCGCCAGCAGCGCCACAGGCCCCTACGAGCAGTACTTC. Recombination linked TRBV5-1 to TRBJ2-7; perhaps TRBD1 is the D gene, with 5 bases matching. The CDR3 has 13 amino acids, counting the end cysteine and phenylalanine. Just CDR3 DNA is preserved here, 39 bases in frame from base 1. At the junction V is shortened by 4 bases and J by 2 bases, with 10 bases in between. The germline V gene yields SGHRS for CDR1 and YFSETQ for CDR2.